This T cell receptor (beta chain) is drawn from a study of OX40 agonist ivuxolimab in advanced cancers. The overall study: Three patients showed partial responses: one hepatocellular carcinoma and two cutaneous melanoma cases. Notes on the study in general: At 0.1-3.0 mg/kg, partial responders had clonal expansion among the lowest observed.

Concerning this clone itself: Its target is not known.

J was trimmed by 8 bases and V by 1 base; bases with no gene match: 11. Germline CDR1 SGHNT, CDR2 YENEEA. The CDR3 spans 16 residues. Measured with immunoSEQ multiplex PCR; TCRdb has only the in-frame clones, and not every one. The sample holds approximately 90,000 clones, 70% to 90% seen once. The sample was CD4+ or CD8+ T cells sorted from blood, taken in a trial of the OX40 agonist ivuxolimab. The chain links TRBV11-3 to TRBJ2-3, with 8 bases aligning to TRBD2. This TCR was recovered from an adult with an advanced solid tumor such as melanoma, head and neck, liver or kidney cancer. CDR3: CASSLGKRGTAGTQYF. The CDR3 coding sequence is TGTGCCAGCAGCTTAGGCAAGCGGGGGACCGCCGGTACGCAGTATTTT. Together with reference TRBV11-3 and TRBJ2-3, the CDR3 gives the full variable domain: EAGVVQSPRYKIIEKKQPVAFWCNPISGHNTLYWYLQNLGQGPELLIRYENEEAVDDSQLPKDRFSAERLKGVDSTLKIQPAELGDSAVYLCASSLGKRGTAGTQYFGPGTRLTVL.